These 27 T cell receptor beta chains came from one sample sequenced in a study of T cell clones after liver transplantation. Generated by immunoSEQ multiplex PCR, the TCRdb table keeps only in-frame clones and is missing some. The repertoire holds roughly 50,000 clones, with 70% to 85% as singletons. This material consisted of CD4+ T cells from blood, taken before liver transplant. The receptor set was obtained from a human donor who received a liver transplant.

This chain joins TRBV7-2 and TRBJ2-1; 10 positions agree with TRBD1. Germline V gene data show CDR1 as SGHTA and CDR2 as FQGNSA. The CDR3 totals 16 residues. The V and J ends lost 5 bases and 5 bases, in that order; junction bases with no gene match: 9. The CDR3 here is CASSHTGTGVDNEQFF. CDR3 nucleotides: TGTGCCAGCAGCCACACCGGGACAGGGGTCGACAATGAGCAGTTCTTC.

The rearrangement uses TRBV2 and TRBJ2-3; no firm D call. Germline CDR1 SNHLY, CDR2 FYNNEI. The CDR3 extends over 12 amino acids. V lost 2 bases to trimming and J lost 14 bases, with 14 bases between them. CDR3 loop: CASSESQSAWYF. As DNA, the CDR3 is TGTGCCAGCAGTGAATCACAGAGTGCTTGGTATTTT.

This clone was seen a handful of times. As DNA, the CDR3 is TGTGCCAGCAGTGAATTTTACGAGCAGTACTTC. Translation gives CASSEFYEQYF. The chain uses TRBV6-5 and TRBJ2-7; D ambiguous. Germline CDR1 MNHEY, CDR2 SVGAGI. V lost 5 bases to trimming and J lost 4 bases, with 6 bases between them. This CDR3 is 11 amino acids long.

This clone appeared once. The chain couples TRBV9 to TRBJ2-3; 11 nucleotides agree with TRBD2. The trim removed 2 bases at V and 5 bases at J, leaving 7 bases unmatched. Germline V gives CDR1 SGDLS, CDR2 YYNGEE. The CDR3 extends over 16 amino acids. The CDR3 region is CASSVVAGGLGDTQYF. In DNA form, the CDR3 reads TGTGCCAGCAGCGTTGTAGCGGGGGGGCTTGGAGATACGCAGTATTTT. Complete variable domain (other parts from reference TRBV9 and TRBJ2-3): DSGVTQTPKHLITATGQRVTLRCSPRSGDLSVYWYQQSLDQGLQFLIQYYNGEERAKGNILERFSAQQFPDLHSELNLSSLELGDSALYFCASSVVAGGLGDTQYFGPGTRLTVL.

The chain joins TRBV28 to TRBJ2-2, with 7 bases aligning to TRBD1. The J segment lost 5 bases and the V segment lost 6 bases, leaving 12 bases of the junction unmatched. Germline V CDR1 and CDR2: MDHEN, SYDVKM. This CDR3 is built from 16 residues. The CDR3 spells CASSPIDRVETGELFF. The DNA of the CDR3 is TGTGCCAGCAGCCCCATTGACAGGGTGGAGACCGGGGAGCTGTTTTTT.

This clone was seen a single time. This chain joins TRBV5-6 and TRBJ2-4; tentative D call: TRBD1 (6 bases). CDR3 length: 17 amino acids. Germline V CDR1 and CDR2: SGHDT, YYEEEE. V was cut by 5 bases and J by 2 bases, with 20 bases left in between. Here the CDR3 reads CASSFNTGQQTKNIQYF. The DNA of the CDR3 is TGTGCCAGCAGTTTTAATACGGGACAACAAACCAAAAACATTCAGTACTTC. The full variable domain, its missing parts supplied by reference TRBV5-6 and TRBJ2-4, is DAGVTQSPTHLIKTRGQQVTLRCSPKSGHDTVSWYQQALGQGPQFIFQYYEEEERQRGNFPDRFSGHQFPNYSSELNVNALLLGDSALYLCASSFNTGQQTKNIQYFGAGTRLSVL.

This clone was picked up one time. This chain's CDR3 is CASSIQPGQGRTDTQYF. CDR3 in DNA: TGTGCCAGTAGTATTCAACCCGGACAGGGAAGGACAGATACGCAGTATTTT. The chain couples TRBV19 to TRBJ2-3, with 8 bases identical to TRBD1. CDR3 length equals 17 residues. J was trimmed by 3 bases and V by 3 bases; bases with no gene match: 11. Per the germline V gene, CDR1 is LNHDA and CDR2 is SQIVND (reference sequence).

V gene TRBV5-4 combines with J gene TRBJ2-7; TRBD2 aligns across 8 bases. The CDR3 length is 14 residues. CDR1 and CDR2 from the germline V gene are SGHNT and YYREEE (reference sequence). The junction had 9 bases not matched to a gene; V was cut back by 4 bases and J by 6 bases. In DNA form, the CDR3 reads TGTGCCAGCAGCCTCCGGGGGGGGGAGCGCGAGCAGTACTTC. Protein product: CASSLRGGEREQYF.

The gene calls are TRBV28 and TRBJ1-3; D gene ambiguous. Germline loops: CDR1 MDHEN, CDR2 SYDVKM. This CDR3 region has 14 residues. Trimming removed 7 bases from V and 0 bases from J, with 10 bases in between. The CDR3 reads CASNGKYSGNTIYF. In DNA, the CDR3 is TGTGCCAGCAACGGGAAATACTCTGGAAACACCATATATTTT.

The chain recombines TRBV4-1 with TRBJ2-2, with D maybe TRBD1 (6 bases). V was trimmed by 1 base and J by 6 bases, leaving 12 bases between them. This CDR3 is built from 15 residues. CDR1 and CDR2 from the germline V gene are MGHRA and YSYEKL. The CDR3, as DNA: TGCGCCAGCAGCCAAGTTCTAAGGACAGCCGGGGAGCTGTTTTTT. The encoded protein is CASSQVLRTAGELFF.

CDR3 in DNA: TGTGCCACCGGTGTCGGGGGGCGCCTCTACGAGCAGTACTTC. It is translated as CATGVGGRLYEQYF. The chain carries TRBV15 and TRBJ2-7, with D perhaps TRBD2 (7 bases). The CDR3 is made up of 14 amino acids. Trimming removed 8 bases at V and 3 bases at J, with 17 bases between. Germline loops: CDR1 LNHNV, CDR2 YYDKDF (reference sequence).

The table lists this clone with a count of one. This CDR3 is CASSAPAPTDTQYF. DNA of the CDR3: TGTGCCAGCAGCGCCCCGGCCCCGACAGATACGCAGTATTTT. V is TRBV2 and J is TRBJ2-3; D is uncertain. This CDR3 is built from 14 residues. The V end was cut by 6 bases, the J end by 3 bases, with 13 bases between. The germline V gene encodes CDR1 SNHLY and CDR2 FYNNEI.

This sequence joins TRBV23-1 and TRBJ2-6; D is possibly TRBD1 (6 bases). TRBV23-1 is designated an ORF whose function remains uncertain. The CDR3 extends over 16 amino acids. The V gene lost 4 bases and the J gene lost 1 base, with 11 bases spanning the gap. CDR3 residues: CASSPDTGSGANVLTF. CDR3 nucleotide sequence: TGCGCCAGCAGTCCCGACACAGGGTCTGGGGCCAACGTCCTGACTTTC.

Here the CDR3 reads CASSPGLAGMGGSYEQYF. Here the CDR3 DNA reads TGCGCCAGCAGCCCCGGACTAGCGGGAATGGGGGGCTCCTACGAGCAGTACTTC. This chain links TRBV5-1 with TRBJ2-7; 12 bases agree with TRBD2. Germline trimming cut 4 bases from V and 0 bases from J; bases unmatched to any gene: 11. CDR1 is SGHRS, CDR2 YFSETQ, per germline. There are 18 residues in the CDR3.

The chain carries TRBV19 and TRBJ2-7, with a weak D call TRBD1 (6 bases). There are 14 residues in the CDR3. V lost 6 bases and J lost 3, with 15 bases in between. Germline assignment: CDR1 LNHDA and CDR2 SQIVND (reference sequence). The CDR3 sequence: CASRDSGTNYEQYF. CDR3 DNA sequence: TGTGCCAGTAGGGATTCCGGGACAAACTACGAGCAGTACTTC.

The rearrangement links TRBV7-2 to TRBJ2-7, with D maybe TRBD1 (5 bases). Deletions cut 3 bases from V and 5 bases from J, with 11 bases between. This CDR3 has 13 residues. Per germline, CDR1 SGHTA and CDR2 FQGNSA. The CDR3 reads CASSFPPRDEQYF. DNA of the CDR3: TGTGCCAGCAGCTTTCCCCCCAGGGACGAGCAGTACTTC.

The rearrangement uses TRBV6-1 and TRBJ1-6; the D is unclear. Germline V gene sequence: CDR1 MNHNS, CDR2 SASEGT. The V end lost 0 bases, the J end lost 7 bases, and 7 bases lay between the germline ends. The CDR3 runs to 14 residues. Here the CDR3 DNA reads TGTGCCAGCAGTGAAGCGCAGTGGAATTCACCCCTCCACTTT. Protein: CASSEAQWNSPLHF.

The chain combines TRBV9 with TRBJ2-5; 8 nucleotides agree with TRBD2. CDR3 size: 14 residues. The trim removed 4 bases at V and 5 bases at J, leaving 7 bases unmatched. Germline V lookup: CDR1 SGDLS, CDR2 YYNGEE. CDR3 in amino acids: CASSPGGGGETQYF. CDR3 bases: TGTGCCAGCAGCCCCGGGGGGGGCGGGGAGACCCAGTACTTC.

The V and J genes are TRBV30 and TRBJ2-5; D possibly corresponds to TRBD2 (5 bases). V shed 3 bases and J shed 5 bases, with 7 bases lying between them. Germline V gene data show CDR1 as GTSNPN and CDR2 as SVGIG (reference sequence). The CDR3 is 11 residues long. DNA for the CDR3: TGTGCCTGGAGGGAGGTGGAGACCCAGTACTTC. It encodes CAWREVETQYF.

The rearrangement joins TRBV30 to TRBJ2-7, with a possible D match to TRBD2 (5 bases). This CDR3 is 12 amino acids long. The ends were cut back, 3 bases at V and 2 bases at J, with 8 bases in the middle. The V gene's germline CDR1 is GTSNPN and CDR2 SVGIG (reference sequence). The CDR3 protein is CAWSVGTYEQYF. As DNA, the CDR3 is TGTGCCTGGAGCGTCGGGACCTACGAGCAGTACTTC.

In this sample, this clone turned up a few times. This chain uses TRBV28 with TRBJ2-7; D tentatively reads TRBD1 or TRBD2 (5 bases each). CDR3 length: 15 residues. Germline-derived CDR1 and CDR2 are MDHEN and SYDVKM. V lost 9 bases and J 2 bases, leaving 20 bases between the germline ends. The DNA of the CDR3 is TGTGCCAGTTCTCCGGACGGGGCCCGAGCCTACGAGCAGTACTTC. It encodes CASSPDGARAYEQYF.

This chain uses TRBV7-2 with TRBJ2-7, with 8 bases identical to TRBD1. Per the germline V gene, CDR1 is SGHTA and CDR2 is FQGNSA. V lost 7 bases, J lost 0 bases, and 8 bases stayed unmatched. The CDR3 extends over 15 amino acids. This chain's CDR3 is CASTTDRAGSYEQYF. In DNA form, the CDR3 reads TGTGCCAGCACCACGGACAGGGCCGGCTCCTACGAGCAGTACTTC. The complete variable domain, with remaining parts taken from reference TRBV7-2 and TRBJ2-7, reads GAGVSQSPSNKVTEKGKDVELRCDPISGHTALYWYRQSLGQGLEFLIYFQGNSAPDKSGLPSDRFSAERTGGSVSTLTIQRTQQEDSAVYLCASTTDRAGSYEQYFGPGTRLTVT.

The chain joins TRBV27 to TRBJ1-4, with a possible D match to TRBD1 (6 bases). Germline CDR1 and CDR2: MNHEY and SMNVEV (reference sequence). V was cut by 7 bases and J by 5 bases, with 20 bases left in between. This CDR3 is built from 16 residues. CDR3 sequence reads: CASTSLEGGKNEKLFF. CDR3 DNA: TGTGCCAGCACCAGTCTCGAGGGGGGGAAGAATGAAAAACTGTTTTTT.

The V and J genes are TRBV10-3 and TRBJ2-6; 9 bases match TRBD2. This CDR3 spans 17 amino acids. Germline CDR1 reads ENHRY; CDR2 reads SYGVKD. J gave up 0 bases and V 9 bases, and 9 bases lay outside the gene matches. CDR3 in amino acids: CAISGGLGLSGANVLTF. The CDR3 DNA follows: TGTGCCATAAGCGGGGGGCTGGGTCTCTCTGGGGCCAACGTCCTGACTTTC.

The chain employs TRBV19 and TRBJ1-2; 12 nucleotides match TRBD1. This CDR3 contains 16 residues. Germline V gene sequence: CDR1 LNHDA, CDR2 SQIVND (reference sequence). V dropped 5 bases and J dropped 4; count of bases not matched to a gene: 8. CDR3 coding DNA: TGTGCCAGTAGTGCCGGGACAGGGGGCTGGGGCTATGGCTACACCTTC. It is translated as CASSAGTGGWGYGYTF.

The chain recombines TRBV4-3 with TRBJ2-7; D call uncertain. V lost 0 bases to trimming and J lost 1 base, with 10 bases between them. CDR1 is LGHNA and CDR2 is YSLEER in the germline V gene. CDR3 length equals 15 residues. The chain's CDR3 is CASSQDLRFSYEQYF. CDR3 in DNA: TGCGCCAGCAGCCAAGATTTGAGGTTTTCCTACGAGCAGTACTTC.

The chain has TRBV11-2 and TRBJ2-5; a weak D match, TRBD1 (5 bases). CDR3 length equals 13 residues. CDR1 SGHAT and CDR2 FQNNGV come from the germline V gene. With 0 bases removed from V and 3 bases from J, the gap between germline ends came to 5 bases. The CDR3 coding sequence is TGTGCCAGCAGCTTAGACAGGGAAGAGACCCAGTACTTC. It encodes CASSLDREETQYF.